This T cell receptor (beta chain) was recorded in a study of blood T cell repertoires in COVID-19. Assay used: immunoSEQ multiplex PCR; TCRdb lists only in-frame clones, some missing. The sample lists hundreds of thousands of clones, roughly 84% occurring once. What was sequenced was peripheral blood. This sequence was found in a man aged 40-49 years with acute or convalescent COVID-19.

CDR3 sequence: CASSVTGAGANVLTF. The DNA for the CDR3 is TGTGCCAGCAGCGTTACAGGGGCGGGGGCCAACGTCCTGACTTTC. The chain carries TRBV9 and TRBJ2-6, with TRBD1 matching over 7 bases. The CDR3 extends over 15 amino acids. The trim removed 2 bases at V and 4 bases at J, leaving 3 bases unmatched. Germline V gene data show CDR1 as SGDLS and CDR2 as YYNGEE.